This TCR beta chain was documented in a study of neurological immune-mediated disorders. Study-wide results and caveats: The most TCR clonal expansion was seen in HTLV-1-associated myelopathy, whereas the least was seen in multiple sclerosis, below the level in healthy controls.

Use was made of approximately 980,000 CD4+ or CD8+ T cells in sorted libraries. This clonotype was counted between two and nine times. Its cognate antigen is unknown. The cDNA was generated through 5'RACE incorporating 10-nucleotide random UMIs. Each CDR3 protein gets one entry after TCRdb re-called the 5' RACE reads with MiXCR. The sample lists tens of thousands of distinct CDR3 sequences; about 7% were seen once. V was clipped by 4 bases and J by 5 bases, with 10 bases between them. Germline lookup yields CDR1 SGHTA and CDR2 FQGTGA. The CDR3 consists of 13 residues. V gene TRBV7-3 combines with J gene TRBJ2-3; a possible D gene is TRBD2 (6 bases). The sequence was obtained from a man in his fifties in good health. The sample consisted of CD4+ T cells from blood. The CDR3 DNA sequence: TGTGCCAGCAGCTCCGCCGGGGGAGATACGCAGTATTTT. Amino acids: CASSSAGGDTQYF. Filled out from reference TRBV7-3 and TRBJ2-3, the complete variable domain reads GAGVSQTPSNKVTEKGKYVELRCDPISGHTALYWYRQSLGQGPEFLIYFQGTGAADDSGLPNDRFFAVRPEGSVSTLKIQRTERGDSAVYLCASSSAGGDTQYFGPGTRLTVL.